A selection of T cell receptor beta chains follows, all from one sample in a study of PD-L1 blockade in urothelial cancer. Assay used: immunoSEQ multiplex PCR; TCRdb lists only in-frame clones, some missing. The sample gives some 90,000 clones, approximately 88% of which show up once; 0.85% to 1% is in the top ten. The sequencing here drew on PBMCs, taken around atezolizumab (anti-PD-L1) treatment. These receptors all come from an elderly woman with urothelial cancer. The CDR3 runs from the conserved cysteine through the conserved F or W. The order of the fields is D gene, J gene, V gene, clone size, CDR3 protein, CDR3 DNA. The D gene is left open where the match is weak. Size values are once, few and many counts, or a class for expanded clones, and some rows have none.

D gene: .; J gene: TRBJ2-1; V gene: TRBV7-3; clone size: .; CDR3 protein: CASSRLGRQRYNEQFF; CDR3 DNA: TGTGCCAGCAGTCGACTGGGGAGGCAGCGGTACAATGAGCAGTTCTTC
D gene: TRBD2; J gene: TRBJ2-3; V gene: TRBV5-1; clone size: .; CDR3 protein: CASSPRLAGSTDTQYF; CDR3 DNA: TGCGCCAGCAGCCCGCGACTAGCGGGGAGCACAGATACGCAGTATTTT
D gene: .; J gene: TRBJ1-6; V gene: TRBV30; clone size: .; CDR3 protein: CAWSSGIDSPLHF; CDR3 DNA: TGTGCCTGGAGTTCCGGGATTGATTCACCCCTCCACTTT
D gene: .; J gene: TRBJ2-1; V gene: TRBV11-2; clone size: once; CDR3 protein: CASSPLGGRSGWDEQFF; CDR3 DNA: TGTGCCAGCAGCCCCCTTGGGGGGAGGAGCGGTTGGGATGAGCAGTTCTTC
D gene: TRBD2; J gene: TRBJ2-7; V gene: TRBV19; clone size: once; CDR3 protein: CASTPLAGGSGEQYF; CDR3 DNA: TGTGCCAGTACCCCCCTAGCGGGAGGGTCTGGCGAGCAGTACTTC
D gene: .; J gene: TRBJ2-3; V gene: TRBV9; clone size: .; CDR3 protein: CASSVPPQVTSTDTQYF; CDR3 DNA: TGTGCCAGCAGCGTACCACCGCAGGTTACTAGCACAGATACGCAGTATTTT
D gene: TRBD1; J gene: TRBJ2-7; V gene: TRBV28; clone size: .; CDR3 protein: CATYSLRDRPYEQYF; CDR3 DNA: TGTGCCACCTATTCCCTCCGGGACAGGCCCTACGAGCAGTACTTC
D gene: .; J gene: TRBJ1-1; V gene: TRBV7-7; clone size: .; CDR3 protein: CASSPTPRTDPNTEAFF; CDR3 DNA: TGTGCCAGCAGCCCCACCCCGAGGACAGACCCGAACACTGAAGCTTTCTTT
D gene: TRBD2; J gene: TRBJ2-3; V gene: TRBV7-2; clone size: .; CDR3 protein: CASSRTSGRVNTQYF; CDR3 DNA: TGTGCCAGCAGCAGGACTAGCGGGAGGGTCAATACGCAGTATTTT
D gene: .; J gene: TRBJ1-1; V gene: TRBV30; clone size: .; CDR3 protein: CARTDPFTRGTEAFF; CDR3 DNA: TGTGCCCGAACCGACCCTTTTACCCGGGGCACTGAAGCTTTCTTT
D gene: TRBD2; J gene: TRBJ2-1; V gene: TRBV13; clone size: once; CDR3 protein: CASSARRLAELYNEQFF; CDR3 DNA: TGTGCCAGCAGCGCAAGAAGACTAGCAGAACTTTACAATGAGCAGTTCTTC
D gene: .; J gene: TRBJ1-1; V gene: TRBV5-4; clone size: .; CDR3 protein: CASSLVGLRGGTEAFF; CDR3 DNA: TGTGCCAGCAGCTTGGTGGGACTTCGGGGTGGGACTGAAGCTTTCTTT
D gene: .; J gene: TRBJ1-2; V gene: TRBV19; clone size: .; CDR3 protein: CASSRGYGYTF; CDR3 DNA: TGTGCCAGTAGTAGAGGCTATGGCTACACCTTC
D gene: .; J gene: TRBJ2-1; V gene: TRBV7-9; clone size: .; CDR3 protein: CASSLVSGEQFF; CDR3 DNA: TGTGCCAGCAGCTTAGTAAGCGGTGAGCAGTTCTTC
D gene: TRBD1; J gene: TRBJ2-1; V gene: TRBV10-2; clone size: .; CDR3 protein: CASRDFRRTGIDNEQFF; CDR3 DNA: TGCGCCAGCAGAGACTTCCGGAGGACAGGGATCGACAATGAGCAGTTCTTC
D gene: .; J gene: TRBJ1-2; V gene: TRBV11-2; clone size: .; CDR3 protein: CASSLVSGVYGYTF; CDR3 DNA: TGTGCCAGCAGCTTAGTATCAGGGGTGTATGGCTACACCTTC